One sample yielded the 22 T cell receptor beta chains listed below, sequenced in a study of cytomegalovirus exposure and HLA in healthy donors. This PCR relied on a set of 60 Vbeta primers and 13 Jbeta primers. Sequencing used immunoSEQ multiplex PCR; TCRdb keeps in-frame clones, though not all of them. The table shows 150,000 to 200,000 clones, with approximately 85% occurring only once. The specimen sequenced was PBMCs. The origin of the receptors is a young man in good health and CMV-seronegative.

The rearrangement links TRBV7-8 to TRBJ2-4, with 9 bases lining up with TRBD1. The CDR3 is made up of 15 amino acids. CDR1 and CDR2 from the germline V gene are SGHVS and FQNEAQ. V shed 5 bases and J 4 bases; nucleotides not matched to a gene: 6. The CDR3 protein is CASSRGQGQKNIQYF. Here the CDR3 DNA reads TGTGCCAGCAGCAGGGGACAGGGCCAAAAAAACATTCAGTACTTC.

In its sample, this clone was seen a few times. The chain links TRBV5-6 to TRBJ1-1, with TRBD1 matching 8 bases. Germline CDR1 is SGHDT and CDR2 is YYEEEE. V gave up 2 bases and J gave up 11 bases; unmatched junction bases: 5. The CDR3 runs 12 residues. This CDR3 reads CASSFRTGMAFF. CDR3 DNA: TGTGCCAGCAGCTTTAGGACAGGGATGGCTTTCTTT.

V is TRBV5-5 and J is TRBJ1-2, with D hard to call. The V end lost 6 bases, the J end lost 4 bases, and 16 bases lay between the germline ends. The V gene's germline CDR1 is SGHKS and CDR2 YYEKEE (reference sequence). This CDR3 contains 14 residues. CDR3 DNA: TGTGCCAGCACCTCCTCAGGAGGGTTCTATGGCTACACCTTC. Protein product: CASTSSGGFYGYTF.

This CDR3 is CSVEFSGSSYEQYF. The CDR3 coding sequence is TGCAGCGTTGAATTTAGCGGGAGCTCCTACGAGCAGTACTTC. This sequence joins TRBV29-1 and TRBJ2-7, with TRBD2 matching over 9 bases. The trim removed 2 bases at V and 0 bases at J, leaving 2 bases unmatched. Germline-derived CDR1 and CDR2 are SQVTM and ANQGSEA. The CDR3 is 14 residues long.

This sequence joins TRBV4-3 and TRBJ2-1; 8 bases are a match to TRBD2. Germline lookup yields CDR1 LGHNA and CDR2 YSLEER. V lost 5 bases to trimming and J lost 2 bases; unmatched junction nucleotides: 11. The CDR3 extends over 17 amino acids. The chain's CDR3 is CASSTQAGAGTYNEQFF. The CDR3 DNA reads TGCGCCAGCAGCACCCAAGCGGGAGCGGGGACCTACAATGAGCAGTTCTTC.

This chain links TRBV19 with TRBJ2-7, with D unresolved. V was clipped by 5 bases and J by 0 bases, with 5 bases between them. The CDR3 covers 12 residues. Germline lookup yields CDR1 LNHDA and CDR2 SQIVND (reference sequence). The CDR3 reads CASSESSYEQYF. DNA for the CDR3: TGTGCCAGTAGTGAGAGCTCCTACGAGCAGTACTTC.

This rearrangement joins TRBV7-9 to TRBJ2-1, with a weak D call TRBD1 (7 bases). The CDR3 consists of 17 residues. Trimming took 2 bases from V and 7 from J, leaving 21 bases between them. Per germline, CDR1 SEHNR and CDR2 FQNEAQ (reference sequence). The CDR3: CASSLYRGNSGGNEQFF. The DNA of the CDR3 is TGTGCCAGCAGCTTATATCGGGGAAACTCAGGGGGGAATGAGCAGTTCTTC.

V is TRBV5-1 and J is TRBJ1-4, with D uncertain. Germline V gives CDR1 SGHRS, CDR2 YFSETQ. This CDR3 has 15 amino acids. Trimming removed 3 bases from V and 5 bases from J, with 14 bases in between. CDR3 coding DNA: TGCGCCAGCAGCTCGGACCGGGGATCGAATGAAAAACTGTTTTTT. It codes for CASSSDRGSNEKLFF.

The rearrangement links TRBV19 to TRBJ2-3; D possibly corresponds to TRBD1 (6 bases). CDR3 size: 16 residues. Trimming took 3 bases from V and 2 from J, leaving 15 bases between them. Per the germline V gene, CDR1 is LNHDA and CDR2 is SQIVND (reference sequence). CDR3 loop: CASSIGTTENTDTQYF. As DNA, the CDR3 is TGTGCCAGTAGTATCGGGACAACAGAAAACACAGATACGCAGTATTTT.

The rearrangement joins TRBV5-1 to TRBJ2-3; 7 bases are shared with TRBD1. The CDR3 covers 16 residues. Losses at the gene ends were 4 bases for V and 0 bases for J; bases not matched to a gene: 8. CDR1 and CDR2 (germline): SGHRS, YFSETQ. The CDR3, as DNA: TGCGCCAGCAGCGCAACCGGACAGGCGAGCACAGATACGCAGTATTTT. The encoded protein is CASSATGQASTDTQYF.

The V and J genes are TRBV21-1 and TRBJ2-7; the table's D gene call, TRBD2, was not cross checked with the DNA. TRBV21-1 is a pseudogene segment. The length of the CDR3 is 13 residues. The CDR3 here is CASSKPKSYEQYF. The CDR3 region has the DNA TGTGCCAGCAGCAAGCCTAAGTCCTACGAGCAGTACTTC.

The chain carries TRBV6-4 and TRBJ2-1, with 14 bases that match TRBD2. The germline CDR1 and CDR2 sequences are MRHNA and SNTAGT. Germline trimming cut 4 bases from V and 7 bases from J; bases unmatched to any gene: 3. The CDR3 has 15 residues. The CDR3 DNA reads TGTGCCAGCAGTGCCGGGACTAGCGGGGGAAATGAGCAGTTCTTC. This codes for CASSAGTSGGNEQFF.

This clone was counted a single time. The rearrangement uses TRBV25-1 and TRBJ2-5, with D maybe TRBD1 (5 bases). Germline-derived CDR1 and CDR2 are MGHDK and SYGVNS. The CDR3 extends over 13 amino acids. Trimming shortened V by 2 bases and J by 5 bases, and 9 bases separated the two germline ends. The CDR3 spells CASSEMGQETQYF. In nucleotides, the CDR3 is TGTGCCAGCAGTGAAATGGGGCAGGAGACCCAGTACTTC.

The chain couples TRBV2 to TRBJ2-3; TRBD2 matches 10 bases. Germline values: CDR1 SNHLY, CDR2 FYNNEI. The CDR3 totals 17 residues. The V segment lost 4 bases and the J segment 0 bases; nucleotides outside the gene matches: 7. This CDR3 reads CASSALGLAASTDTQYF. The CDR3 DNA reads TGTGCCAGCAGTGCCTTAGGACTAGCGGCGAGCACAGATACGCAGTATTTT.

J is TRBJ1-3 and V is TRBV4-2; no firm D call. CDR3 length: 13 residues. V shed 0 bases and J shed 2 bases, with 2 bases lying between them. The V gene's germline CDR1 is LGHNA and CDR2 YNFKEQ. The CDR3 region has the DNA TGTGCCAGCAGCCAAGACACTGGAAACACCATATATTTT. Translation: CASSQDTGNTIYF.

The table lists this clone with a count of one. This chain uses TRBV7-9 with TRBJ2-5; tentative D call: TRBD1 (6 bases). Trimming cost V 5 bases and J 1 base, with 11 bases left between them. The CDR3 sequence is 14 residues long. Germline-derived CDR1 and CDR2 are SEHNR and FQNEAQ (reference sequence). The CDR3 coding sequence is TGTGCCAGCAGCCACCAGGGGCCCCAAGAGACCCAGTACTTC. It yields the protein CASSHQGPQETQYF.

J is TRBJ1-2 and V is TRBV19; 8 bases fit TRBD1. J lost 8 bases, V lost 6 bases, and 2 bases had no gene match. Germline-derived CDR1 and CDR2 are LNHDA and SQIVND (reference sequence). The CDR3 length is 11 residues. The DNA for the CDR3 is TGTGCCAGTAGCCCAGGGGGCGGCTACACCTTC. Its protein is CASSPGGGYTF.

DNA for the CDR3: TGCAGCGTCCTCCAGGGCCAGGGGGCCTACGAGCAGTACTTC. It yields the protein CSVLQGQGAYEQYF. The chain has TRBV29-1 and TRBJ2-7; 7 positions agree with TRBD1. Germline CDR1 SQVTM, CDR2 ANQGSEA. Trimming cost V 6 bases and J 2 bases; bases outside gene matches: 10. This CDR3 region has 14 residues.

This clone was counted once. DNA for the CDR3: TGTGCCAGCAGTGCTCCGGGACTAGCGGGCTACGAGCAGTACTTC. It codes for CASSAPGLAGYEQYF. The V and J genes are TRBV6-1 and TRBJ2-7; 12 bases map to TRBD2. The V and J ends lost 4 bases and 3 bases, in that order; junction bases with no gene match: 4. Germline values: CDR1 MNHNS, CDR2 SASEGT. This CDR3 has 15 residues.

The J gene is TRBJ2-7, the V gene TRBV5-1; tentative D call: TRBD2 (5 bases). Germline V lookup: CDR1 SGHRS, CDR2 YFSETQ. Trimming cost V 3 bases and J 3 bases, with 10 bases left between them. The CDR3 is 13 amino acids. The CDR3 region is CASSSTRGYEQYF. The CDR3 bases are TGCGCCAGCAGCTCGACACGGGGCTACGAGCAGTACTTC.

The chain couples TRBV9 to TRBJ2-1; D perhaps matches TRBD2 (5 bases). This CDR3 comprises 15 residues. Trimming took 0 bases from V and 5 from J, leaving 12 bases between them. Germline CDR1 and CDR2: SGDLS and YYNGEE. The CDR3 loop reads CASSVGLFGNNEQFF. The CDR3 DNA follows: TGTGCCAGCAGCGTAGGGCTATTCGGGAACAATGAGCAGTTCTTC.

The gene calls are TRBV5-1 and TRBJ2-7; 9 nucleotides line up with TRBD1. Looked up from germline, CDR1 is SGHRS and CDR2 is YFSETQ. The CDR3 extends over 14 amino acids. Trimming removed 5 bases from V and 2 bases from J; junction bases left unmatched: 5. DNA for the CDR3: TGCGCCAGCAGTCCCGGGACAGGGCCCTACGAGCAGTACTTC. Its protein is CASSPGTGPYEQYF.